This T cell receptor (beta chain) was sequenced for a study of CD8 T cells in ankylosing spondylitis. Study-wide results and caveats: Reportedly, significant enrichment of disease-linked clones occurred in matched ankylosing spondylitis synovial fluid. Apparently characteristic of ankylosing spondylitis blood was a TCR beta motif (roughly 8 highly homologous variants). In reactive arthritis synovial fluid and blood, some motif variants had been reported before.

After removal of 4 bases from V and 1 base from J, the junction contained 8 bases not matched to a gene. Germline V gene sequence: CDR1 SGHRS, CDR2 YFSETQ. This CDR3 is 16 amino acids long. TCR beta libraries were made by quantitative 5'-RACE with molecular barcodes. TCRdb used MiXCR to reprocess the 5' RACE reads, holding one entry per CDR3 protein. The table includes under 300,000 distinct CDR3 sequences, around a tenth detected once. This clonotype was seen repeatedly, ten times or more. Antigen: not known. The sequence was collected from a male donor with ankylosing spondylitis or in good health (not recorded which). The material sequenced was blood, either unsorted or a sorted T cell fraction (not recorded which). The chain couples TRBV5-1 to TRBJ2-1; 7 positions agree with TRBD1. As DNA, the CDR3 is TGCGCCAGCAGCCGACAGGGATTCGGGTCCTACAATGAGCAGTTCTTC. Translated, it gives CASSRQGFGSYNEQFF.